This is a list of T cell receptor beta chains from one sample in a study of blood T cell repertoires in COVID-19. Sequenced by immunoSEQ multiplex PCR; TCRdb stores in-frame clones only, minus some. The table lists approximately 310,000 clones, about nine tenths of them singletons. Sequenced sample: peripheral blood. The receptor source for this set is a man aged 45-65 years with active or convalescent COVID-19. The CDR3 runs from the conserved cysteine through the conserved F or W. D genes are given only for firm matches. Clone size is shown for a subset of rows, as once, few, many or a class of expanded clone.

TGTGCCAGCAGTACCCGGACAGGGGGTATCTATGGCTACACCTTC CASSTRTGGIYGYTF TRBJ1-2 TRBV28 - TRBD1
TGCGCCAGCAGCCAAGATGGTTCTATCTCTAATGAAAAACTGTTTTTT CASSQDGSISNEKLFF TRBJ1-4 TRBV4-3 - -
TGTGCCAGCAGCCCCGAGGAGTTCGCCTATAATTCACCCCTCCACTTT CASSPEEFAYNSPLHF TRBJ1-6 TRBV7-2 - -
TGTGCCAGCTCACTCCTGGGACTAGCGGGAAGCGAAGAGACCCAGTACTTC CASSLLGLAGSEETQYF TRBJ2-5 TRBV18 - TRBD2
TGTGCCGGGGGGACAGGAGCGGTTGGAAACACCATATATTTT CAGGTGAVGNTIYF TRBJ1-3 TRBV30 few TRBD1
TGTGCCAGCAGCTTAGCCGGGGATCAGCCCCAGCATTTT CASSLAGDQPQHF TRBJ1-5 TRBV13 - -
TGTGCCAGCAGGGGACAGGCGAGTAACTATGGCTACACCTTC CASRGQASNYGYTF TRBJ1-2 TRBV27 - TRBD1
TGTGCCAGCAGCTCGTGGGGGGGCTACAATGAGCAGTTCTTC CASSSWGGYNEQFF TRBJ2-1 TRBV11-2 many TRBD2
TGTGCCAGCAGTCCCCGACAGGGGGCGCACGGCTATGGCTACACCTTC CASSPRQGAHGYGYTF TRBJ1-2 TRBV27 - TRBD1
TGCGCCAGCAGCGAGACAGGGGGTGGACACATCATATATTTT CASSETGGGHIIYF TRBJ1-3 TRBV10-2 - TRBD1
TGTGCCAGCAGCCCAGACGGGGGACTGAGATCCTACGAGCAGTACTTC CASSPDGGLRSYEQYF TRBJ2-7 TRBV3-1/TRBV3-2 - -
TGTGCCTGGAAGCTCGGACAGGGGGGAGAGACCCAGTACTTC CAWKLGQGGETQYF TRBJ2-5 TRBV30 - TRBD1
TGTGCCAGCAGCACTACAGGCTACGAGCAGTACTTC CASSTTGYEQYF TRBJ2-7 TRBV9 - -
TGTGCCAGCAGTGAAGCGGGAGGGCCTGGTGATACGCAGTATTTT CASSEAGGPGDTQYF TRBJ2-3 TRBV2 once TRBD2
TGTGCCATCAGTGACTCATATCGGAAGGGACTAGCGGGCTACGAGCAGTACTTC CAISDSYRKGLAGYEQYF TRBJ2-7 TRBV10-3 few TRBD2
TGCAGTGTGCAAGGAGGCGGGGAGCTGTTTTTT CSVQGGGELFF TRBJ2-2 TRBV20-1 few -